This is a list of T cell receptor beta chains from one sample in a study of blood T cell repertoires in COVID-19. The table came from immunoSEQ multiplex PCR; TCRdb's copy has only in-frame clones and leaves some out. Among under 250,000 clones listed, roughly 84% were seen once. Specimen: peripheral blood. The receptors come from a woman of 80 years or more with acute or convalescent COVID-19. The CDR3 runs from the conserved cysteine through the conserved F or W. A D gene is named only where the DNA matches it firmly. A clone size is listed for some rows: how often the clone was seen (once, few, many), or a class if it is expanded.

-,TRBV18,-,TRBJ2-2,CASSPGQTGELFF,TGTGCCAGCTCACCAGGACAGACCGGGGAGCTGTTTTTT
-,TRBV28,TRBD1,TRBJ1-1,CASVGTVRMNTEAFF,TGTGCCAGCGTTGGGACAGTGAGGATGAACACTGAAGCTTTCTTT
-,TRBV15,TRBD2,TRBJ2-3,CATSLGLAGGTDTQYF,TGTGCCACCAGCTTAGGACTAGCGGGAGGCACAGATACGCAGTATTTT
-,TRBV6-5,TRBD1,TRBJ2-7,CASTTGETYEQYF,TGTGCCAGCACCACAGGGGAAACCTACGAGCAGTACTTC
-,TRBV5-6,TRBD1,TRBJ1-1,CASSFGTGRGNTEAFF,TGTGCCAGCAGCTTTGGGACAGGGCGGGGGAACACTGAAGCTTTCTTT
once,TRBV4-2,-,TRBJ1-4,CASSQDPTGNGDEKLFF,TGTGCCAGCAGCCAAGACCCTACAGGGAACGGGGACGAAAAACTGTTTTTT
-,TRBV7-7,-,TRBJ2-2,CASSLEVSGLAGELFF,TGTGCCAGCAGCTTAGAGGTGTCAGGGTTGGCCGGGGAGCTGTTTTTT
-,TRBV19,-,TRBJ1-1,CASSIDPTGSRVTEAFF,TGTGCCAGTAGTATTGACCCCACAGGCTCTAGGGTCACTGAAGCTTTCTTT
-,TRBV7-2,TRBD2,TRBJ2-3,CASSLVSGLATDTQYF,TGTGCCAGCAGCTTAGTATCGGGACTAGCGACAGATACGCAGTATTTT
-,TRBV19,-,TRBJ1-3,CASSIAPGGHHISGNTIYF,TGTGCCAGTAGTATAGCGCCCGGTGGGCACCACATCTCTGGAAACACCATATATTTT
-,TRBV7-3,TRBD1,TRBJ2-2,CASSSGTGVSGELFF,TGTGCCAGCAGCTCCGGGACAGGGGTGTCCGGGGAGCTGTTTTTT
once,TRBV3-1/TRBV3-2,TRBD1,TRBJ1-1,CASSPRDRGLEAFF,TGTGCCAGCAGCCCACGGGACAGGGGACTTGAAGCTTTCTTT
-,TRBV7-9,TRBD1,TRBJ2-7,CASSLPGTGKEQYF,TGTGCCAGCAGCTTGCCCGGGACAGGGAAAGAGCAGTACTTC
-,TRBV7-9,-,TRBJ2-2,CASSLVSQLNTGELFF,TGTGCCAGCAGCTTAGTTAGCCAGCTGAACACCGGGGAGCTGTTTTTT
few,TRBV7-9,-,TRBJ2-7,CASSLRGAGYEQYF,TGTGCCAGCAGCTTACGGGGGGCCGGCTACGAGCAGTACTTC
-,TRBV19,-,TRBJ1-1,CASSREGTGSLGTEAFF,TGTGCCAGTAGTAGGGAGGGAACGGGCAGCCTGGGGACTGAAGCTTTCTTT
-,TRBV28,TRBD2,TRBJ2-5,CASSFTSGGKVTQYF,TGTGCCAGCAGTTTTACGAGCGGGGGGAAGGTGACCCAGTACTTC
-,TRBV14,TRBD2,TRBJ2-2,CASSQDPGLAGVTGELFF,TGTGCCAGCAGCCAAGATCCCGGTCTAGCGGGGGTTACCGGGGAGCTGTTTTTT
-,TRBV5-4,-,TRBJ1-1,CASSLSNRAAEAFF,TGTGCCAGCAGCTTGTCTAACAGGGCTGCTGAAGCTTTCTTT
few,TRBV6-6,TRBD1,TRBJ1-2,CASRALAGGTYGYTF,TGTGCCAGCCGGGCGCTCGCAGGGGGCACCTATGGCTACACCTTC
-,TRBV29-1,-,TRBJ1-2,CSVEHPRFSF,TGCAGCGTTGAGCACCCGCGGTTTTCCTTC
-,TRBV3-1/TRBV3-2,TRBD1,TRBJ1-1,CASSPRQGEAFF,TGTGCCAGCAGCCCCCGACAGGGCGAAGCTTTCTTT
-,TRBV4-1,TRBD1,TRBJ1-2,CASSQGQGDGYGYTF,TGCGCCAGCAGCCAAGGGCAGGGGGACGGCTATGGCTACACCTTC
few,TRBV5-4,TRBD1,TRBJ1-3,CASSSGQGRGNTIYF,TGTGCCAGCAGCTCGGGACAGGGGAGGGGAAACACCATATATTTT
-,TRBV28,TRBD1,TRBJ1-1,CASSAGGPLNTEAFF,TGTGCCAGCAGCGCAGGGGGCCCCCTGAACACTGAAGCTTTCTTT
-,TRBV28,TRBD2,TRBJ2-7,CASSSPSGGAIYEQYF,TGTGCCAGCAGTTCTCCTAGCGGGGGGGCAATCTACGAGCAGTACTTC
-,TRBV7-2,TRBD2,TRBJ2-3,CASSFSGTSGGTDTQYF,TGTGCCAGCAGCTTCTCCGGGACTAGCGGGGGCACAGATACGCAGTATTTT
-,TRBV6-2/TRBV6-3,-,TRBJ1-5,CASSLGAGRSSNQPQHF,TGTGCCAGCAGTCTCGGCGCAGGGAGGTCTAGCAATCAGCCCCAGCATTTT
-,TRBV24-1,-,TRBJ2-5,CATSDTGLETQYF,TGTGCCACCAGTGACACGGGGTTGGAGACCCAGTACTTC
-,TRBV27,-,TRBJ1-2,CASKGGRRDYGYTF,TGTGCCAGCAAAGGGGGTCGGCGGGACTATGGCTACACCTTC
-,TRBV5-1,TRBD1,TRBJ2-3,CASSLAGTDGSDTQYF,TGCGCCAGCAGCTTAGCCGGGACAGATGGCTCAGATACGCAGTATTTT
-,TRBV27,TRBD1,TRBJ2-2,CASSLDRAPTGELFF,TGTGCCAGCAGTTTGGACAGGGCACCGACCGGGGAGCTGTTTTTT
-,TRBV9,-,TRBJ2-3,CASSGGGGASTDTQYF,TGTGCCAGCAGCGGAGGAGGGGGGGCGAGCACAGATACGCAGTATTTT
-,TRBV24-1,-,TRBJ1-1,CATRERCGAFF,TGTGCCACCAGGGAACGATGCGGCGCTTTCTTT
once,TRBV5-1,-,TRBJ2-1,CASSAIGGHYNEQFF,TGCGCCAGCAGCGCGATCGGGGGGCACTACAATGAGCAGTTCTTC
-,TRBV9,TRBD1,TRBJ2-2,CASSVGRGQGSLGVVGELFF,TGTGCCAGCAGCGTAGGGAGGGGACAGGGTTCTTTGGGGGTCGTCGGGGAGCTGTTTTTT
few,TRBV5-1,-,TRBJ1-2,CASSSSGAGYGYTF,TGCGCCAGCAGTTCATCAGGGGCTGGGTATGGCTACACCTTC
-,TRBV15,-,TRBJ1-5,CATSRDWAGNQPQHF,TGTGCCACCAGCAGAGATTGGGCAGGCAATCAGCCCCAGCATTTT
-,TRBV28,-,TRBJ2-3,CASSPSTGTDTQYF,TGTGCCAGCAGTCCATCAACAGGGACAGATACGCAGTATTTT
-,TRBV6-5,-,TRBJ1-2,CASSYSEARRGYTF,TGTGCCAGCAGTTACTCCGAGGCGAGGAGGGGCTACACCTTC
-,TRBV3-1/TRBV3-2,-,TRBJ2-1,CASSQASYNEQFF,TGTGCCAGCAGCCAAGCCTCTTACAATGAGCAGTTCTTC
-,TRBV29-1,-,TRBJ2-7,CSVEASYEQYF,TGCAGCGTTGAGGCCTCCTACGAGCAGTACTTC
-,TRBV6-5,-,TRBJ1-2,CASSSAGAAIYGYTF,TGTGCCAGCAGTTCGGCGGGGGCCGCCATCTATGGCTACACCTTC
-,TRBV5-4,-,TRBJ2-1,CASSSDPIRGNEQFF,TGTGCCAGCAGCTCGGACCCAATACGGGGCAATGAGCAGTTCTTC
-,TRBV19,TRBD1,TRBJ1-5,CASSIGTVREDGQPQHF,TGTGCCAGTAGTATCGGGACAGTGAGGGAGGATGGTCAGCCCCAGCATTTT
-,TRBV2,TRBD1,TRBJ1-2,CASRRFGTGGALNYGYTF,TGTGCCAGCAGACGATTCGGGACAGGGGGCGCTTTAAACTATGGCTACACCTTC
-,TRBV9,-,TRBJ2-1,CASSVEDLQVEQFF,TGTGCCAGCAGCGTAGAAGACCTCCAGGTTGAGCAGTTCTTC
once,TRBV5-1,-,TRBJ2-6,CASSSNGGRPTF,TGCGCCAGCAGCTCCAACGGCGGCAGACCGACTTTC
-,TRBV7-2,TRBD1,TRBJ1-3,CASSQTGSPGNTIYF,TGTGCCAGCAGCCAGACAGGGTCCCCTGGAAACACCATATATTTT
once,TRBV2,-,TRBJ1-5,CASSERAGSNQPQHF,TGTGCCAGCAGTGAACGGGCAGGGAGCAATCAGCCCCAGCATTTT